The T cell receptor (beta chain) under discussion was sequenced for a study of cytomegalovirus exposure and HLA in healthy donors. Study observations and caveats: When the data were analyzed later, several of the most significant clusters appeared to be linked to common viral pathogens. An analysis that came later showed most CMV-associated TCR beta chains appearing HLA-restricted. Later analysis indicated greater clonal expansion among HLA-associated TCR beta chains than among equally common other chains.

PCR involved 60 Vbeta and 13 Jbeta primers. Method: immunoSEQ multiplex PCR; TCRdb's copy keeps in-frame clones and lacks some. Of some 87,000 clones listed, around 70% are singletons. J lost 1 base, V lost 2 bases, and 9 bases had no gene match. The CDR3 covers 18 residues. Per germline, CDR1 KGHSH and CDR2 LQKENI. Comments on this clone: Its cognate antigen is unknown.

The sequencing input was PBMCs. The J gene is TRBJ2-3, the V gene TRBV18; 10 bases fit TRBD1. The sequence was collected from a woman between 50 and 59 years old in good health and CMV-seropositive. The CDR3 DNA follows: TGTGCCAGCTCACCAGCGAGTGGTGGGACAGGGGGCACAGATACGCAGTATTTT. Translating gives CASSPASGGTGGTDTQYF.